One and the same sample provided the 18 T cell receptor beta chains below, sequenced in a study of blood T cell repertoires in COVID-19. Sequenced by immunoSEQ multiplex PCR; TCRdb stores in-frame clones only, minus some. The sample lists roughly 480,000 clones; roughly nine tenths were seen once. Material for sequencing was peripheral blood. The receptors were sampled from a young man with COVID-19, enrolled during active disease.

The V gene is TRBV3-1 (or the pseudogene TRBV3-2), the J gene TRBJ1-6, with D possibly being TRBD1 (5 bases). V dropped 1 base and J dropped 10 bases, with 11 bases sitting between them. Germline loops: CDR1 LGHDT, CDR2 YNNKEL (reference sequence). The CDR3 loop spans 14 amino acids. The chain's CDR3 is CASSQVGDLSPLHF. As DNA, the CDR3 is TGTGCCAGCAGCCAAGTAGGGGATCTCTCACCCCTCCACTTT.

The gene calls are TRBV7-9 and TRBJ1-4, with a weak D call TRBD1 (5 bases). Trimming pared 5 bases from V and 11 bases from J, leaving 18 bases between. The length of the CDR3 is 14 residues. CDR1 is SEHNR and CDR2 is FQNEAQ in the germline V gene (reference sequence). The CDR3 reads CASSPEVAGWKLFF. DNA for the CDR3: TGTGCCAGCAGCCCAGAGGTGGCAGGGTGGAAACTGTTTTTT.

This clone was picked up many times. The CDR3 protein is CASSPFEARSNYGYTF. The CDR3 coding sequence is TGTGCCAGTAGCCCCTTCGAGGCCCGGTCGAACTATGGCTACACCTTC. The gene calls are TRBV19 and TRBJ1-2; D is unclear. Germline assignment: CDR1 LNHDA and CDR2 SQIVND (reference sequence). This CDR3 is 16 amino acids long. With 6 bases removed from V and 2 bases from J, the gap between germline ends came to 19 bases. The full variable domain, completed using reference TRBV19 and TRBJ1-2, is DGGITQSPKYLFRKEGQNVTLSCEQNLNHDAMYWYRQDPGQGLRLIYYSQIVNDFQKGDIAEGYSVSREKKESFPLTVTSAQKNPTAFYLCASSPFEARSNYGYTFGSGTRLTVV.

CDR3 sequence: CASTDTSSNQPQHF. The CDR3 DNA reads as TGTGCCAGCACCGACACGTCTAGCAATCAGCCCCAGCATTTT. This chain connects TRBV6-5 to TRBJ1-5; D is undetermined. V lost 7 bases and J 0 bases, leaving 10 bases between the germline ends. Germline assignment: CDR1 MNHEY and CDR2 SVGAGI. The CDR3 is 14 residues long.

The chain couples TRBV30 to TRBJ2-5, with D possibly TRBD1 on 6 matching bases. The CDR3 totals 13 residues. Germline V gene data show CDR1 as GTSNPN and CDR2 as SVGIG (reference sequence). V lost 0 bases and J 5 bases, leaving 10 bases between the germline ends. CDR3 sequence reads: CAWSVWGRETQYF. CDR3 in DNA: TGTGCCTGGAGTGTCTGGGGGCGGGAGACCCAGTACTTC.

This rearrangement joins TRBV27 to TRBJ1-5; D is undetermined. Germline-derived CDR1 and CDR2 are MNHEY and SMNVEV (reference sequence). The V end lost 6 bases, the J end lost 0 bases, and 15 bases lay between the germline ends. The CDR3 is 16 amino acids. CDR3 DNA: TGTGCCAGCAGGCCCCTCGGGGAGAGTAGCAATCAGCCCCAGCATTTT. Translating gives CASRPLGESSNQPQHF.

This chain joins TRBV10-3 and TRBJ1-2; 7 bases agree with TRBD1. The V segment lost 6 bases and the J segment 5 bases; nucleotides outside the gene matches: 3. The CDR3 is 12 amino acids. CDR1 and CDR2 (germline): ENHRY, SYGVKD. The CDR3 is CAISQQGYGYTF. The CDR3 DNA sequence: TGTGCCATCAGCCAACAGGGGTATGGCTACACCTTC.

This clone has a single count. V gene TRBV9 combines with J gene TRBJ2-3, with 12 bases aligning to TRBD2. Germline V gives CDR1 SGDLS, CDR2 YYNGEE. The CDR3 consists of 18 residues. V gave up 2 bases and J gave up 1 base; unmatched junction bases: 8. In nucleotides, the CDR3 is TGTGCCAGCAGCGTCCCTAGCGGGAGGGATTTCGGCACAGATACGCAGTATTTT. Its translation is CASSVPSGRDFGTDTQYF. Variable domain in full (rest from reference TRBV9 and TRBJ2-3): DSGVTQTPKHLITATGQRVTLRCSPRSGDLSVYWYQQSLDQGLQFLIQYYNGEERAKGNILERFSAQQFPDLHSELNLSSLELGDSALYFCASSVPSGRDFGTDTQYFGPGTRLTVL.

CDR3 sequence reads: CAIKAGERETQYF. The CDR3 region has the DNA TGTGCCATCAAAGCAGGGGAAAGAGAGACCCAGTACTTC. The V gene is TRBV10-3, the J gene TRBJ2-5, with D possibly matching TRBD1 (6 bases). Trimming removed 7 bases at V and 4 bases at J, with 13 bases between. The CDR3 spans 13 residues. The germline V gene encodes CDR1 ENHRY and CDR2 SYGVKD.

V is TRBV3-1 (or the pseudogene TRBV3-2) and J is TRBJ2-7; 8 bases match TRBD2. From germline, CDR1 is LGHDT and CDR2 YNNKEL (reference sequence). The CDR3 extends over 17 amino acids. V lost 2 bases and J lost 0; bases outside the gene matches: 9. Written as DNA, the CDR3 is TGTGCCAGCAGCCAAACTTACCGGGGGGGTAGCTCCTACGAGCAGTACTTC. Amino acid sequence: CASSQTYRGGSSYEQYF.

This clone was observed a single time. The chain links TRBV15 to TRBJ1-6; 9 bases are a match to TRBD1. Germline CDR1 is LNHNV and CDR2 is YYDKDF (reference sequence). Unmatched junction bases numbered 1, after V lost 5 bases and J lost 8 bases. This CDR3 is built from 13 residues. The CDR3 DNA follows: TGTGCCACCAGCGGGGACAGGGATTCACCCCTCCACTTT. Its translation: CATSGDRDSPLHF.

The chain carries TRBV10-2 and TRBJ2-7, with D possibly TRBD1 on 5 matching bases. The V gene lost 0 bases and the J gene lost 4 bases, with 10 bases spanning the gap. This CDR3 is built from 14 residues. Germline V gene data show CDR1 as WSHSY and CDR2 as SAAADI. The CDR3 loop is CASSESKGVYEQYF. Here the CDR3 DNA reads TGCGCCAGCAGTGAGTCGAAAGGGGTGTACGAGCAGTACTTC.

J is TRBJ1-1 and V is TRBV3-1 (or the pseudogene TRBV3-2); 9 positions match TRBD1. Germline CDR1 LGHDT, CDR2 YNNKEL (reference sequence). The CDR3 runs 14 residues. V was pared by 2 bases and J by 4 bases, with 2 bases of the junction left unmatched. The CDR3: CASSQLQGATEAFF. For the CDR3, the DNA is TGTGCCAGCAGCCAACTACAGGGGGCCACTGAAGCTTTCTTT.

This chain connects TRBV11-2 to TRBJ2-2; 13 bases agree with TRBD2. This CDR3 region has 16 residues. CDR1 is SGHAT, CDR2 FQNNGV, per germline. After removal of 3 bases from V and 7 bases from J, the junction contained 5 bases not matched to a gene. The CDR3 loop is CASSFRTSGSGGELFF. The DNA for the CDR3 is TGTGCCAGCAGCTTCCGGACTAGCGGGAGTGGCGGGGAGCTGTTTTTT.

This chain uses TRBV12-3 or TRBV12-4 with TRBJ1-4; D is uncertain. Trimming removed 3 bases at V and 8 bases at J, with 4 bases between. This CDR3 has 11 residues. Here the CDR3 DNA reads TGTGCCAGCAGTTTCAGGGAAAAACTGTTTTTT. It encodes CASSFREKLFF.

The sample holds one count of this clone. The chain is built from TRBV2 and TRBJ2-2, with a weak D call TRBD1 (5 bases). Germline V gene sequence: CDR1 SNHLY, CDR2 FYNNEI. The V end was cut by 4 bases, the J end by 2 bases, with 11 bases between. CDR3 size: 15 residues. The CDR3 DNA reads as TGTGCCAGCAGTGGCCAGGGTCCAAACACCGGGGAGCTGTTTTTT. Translating gives CASSGQGPNTGELFF.

This clone occurred many times. The chain employs TRBV27 and TRBJ1-1; TRBD1 agrees at 8 bases. The CDR3 spans 13 residues. With 6 bases clipped from V and 10 bases from J, the junction kept 10 bases outside the gene matches. The germline V gene has CDR1 MNHEY and CDR2 SMNVEV (reference sequence). The CDR3 spells CASRKDRGPRAFF. CDR3 DNA: TGTGCCAGCAGGAAAGACAGGGGCCCTCGAGCTTTCTTT.

The genes are TRBV9 and TRBJ1-1; D uncertain. The germline V gene encodes CDR1 SGDLS and CDR2 YYNGEE. Trimming pared 0 bases from V and 1 base from J, leaving 7 bases between. The CDR3 has 14 amino acids. The CDR3 is CASSVGYTNTEAFF. The CDR3, as DNA: TGTGCCAGCAGCGTAGGTTACACGAACACTGAAGCTTTCTTT.